The 29 T cell receptor beta chains below all came from one sample that was sequenced in a study of control samples from healthy donors and cancer patients (TCRdb year 2020). The library was generated by the immunoSEQ multiplex PCR assay. Imported from immuneACCESS, the table was reduced by TCRdb to in-frame sequences with V and J called. These copies leave out some clones; in studies compared against another copy, an unresolved V gene accounts for under half, and the cause of the remainder is not known. Within this sample are more than 85,000 clones, with roughly nine tenths of them counted one time only. The ten most abundant clones make up roughly 4% of the sample. The sequencing sample was made of blood. The source is a human donor in good health. The donor label of this sample is uncertain.

The V gene is TRBV27, the J gene TRBJ1-5; 8 bases align to TRBD1. This CDR3 has 15 residues. V was pared by 5 bases and J by 4 bases, with 7 bases of the junction left unmatched. Germline V lookup: CDR1 MNHEY, CDR2 SMNVEV (reference sequence). The CDR3 is CASSIEQGGNQPQHF. Here the CDR3 DNA reads TGTGCCAGCAGTATAGAACAGGGGGGAAATCAGCCCCAGCATTTT.

This clone was seen just once. This sequence joins TRBV15 and TRBJ2-5; possibly TRBD2 for D (6 bases). The germline V gene encodes CDR1 LNHNV and CDR2 YYDKDF (reference sequence). The ends were cut back, 2 bases at V and 4 bases at J, with 14 bases in the middle. This CDR3 spans 15 amino acids. CDR3 loop: CATSRFGGVTETQYF. For the CDR3, the DNA is TGTGCCACCAGCAGATTCGGGGGTGTCACAGAGACCCAGTACTTC.

The chain is built from TRBV6-1 and TRBJ2-2; the D is unclear. Germline V gives CDR1 MNHNS, CDR2 SASEGT. Trimming removed 4 bases at V and 0 bases at J, with 12 bases between. The CDR3 length is 16 residues. Here the CDR3 reads CASSVPHGPNTGELFF. CDR3 coding DNA: TGTGCCAGCAGTGTGCCCCATGGGCCGAACACCGGGGAGCTGTTTTTT.

The chain carries TRBV27 and TRBJ2-1; the D gene is possibly TRBD1 (7 bases). The length of the CDR3 is 16 residues. In germline, CDR1 is MNHEY, CDR2 SMNVEV (reference sequence). V gave up 8 bases and J gave up 7 bases, with 24 bases separating them. This CDR3 reads CASALWAGGTWNEQFF. The CDR3 DNA reads TGTGCCAGCGCCCTATGGGCAGGGGGGACGTGGAATGAGCAGTTCTTC.

V and J are TRBV5-1 and TRBJ2-6; D remains unclear. CDR1 is SGHRS and CDR2 is YFSETQ in the germline V gene. V dropped 5 bases and J dropped 1 base, with 7 bases sitting between them. The CDR3 extends over 14 amino acids. The CDR3 nucleotides are TGCGCCAGCAGGAGCGCTTCTGGGGCCAACGTCCTGACTTTC. Translation: CASRSASGANVLTF.

V usage is TRBV18 and J usage is TRBJ2-2; D call uncertain. The CDR3 loop spans 13 amino acids. Trimming pared 3 bases from V and 6 bases from J, leaving 8 bases between. Germline V gene sequence: CDR1 KGHSH, CDR2 LQKENI. The CDR3 coding sequence is TGTGCCAGCTCACCTCCATCGGCCGGGGAGCTGTTTTTT. It specifies CASSPPSAGELFF.

V gene TRBV19 combines with J gene TRBJ2-6, with 9 bases lining up with TRBD1. CDR3 length: 17 amino acids. Germline trimming cut 4 bases from V and 1 base from J; bases unmatched to any gene: 5. Germline V lookup: CDR1 LNHDA, CDR2 SQIVND (reference sequence). In DNA, the CDR3 is TGTGCCAGTAGTAGGGACAGGGCTATGTCTGGGGCCAACGTCCTGACTTTC. As protein: CASSRDRAMSGANVLTF. Variable domain in full (rest from reference TRBV19 and TRBJ2-6): DGGITQSPKYLFRKEGQNVTLSCEQNLNHDAMYWYRQDPGQGLRLIYYSQIVNDFQKGDIAEGYSVSREKKESFPLTVTSAQKNPTAFYLCASSRDRAMSGANVLTFGAGSRLTVL.

J is TRBJ1-2 and V is TRBV2; tentatively, D is TRBD1 (6 bases). This CDR3 comprises 14 residues. Trimming took 3 bases from V and 3 from J, leaving 11 bases between them. Germline V lookup: CDR1 SNHLY, CDR2 FYNNEI. The CDR3 DNA follows: TGTGCCAGCAGTGAGGGGCAGGGGTACTATGGCTACACCTTC. Translated, it gives CASSEGQGYYGYTF. The whole variable domain, filled in from reference TRBV2 and TRBJ1-2, reads EPEVTQTPSHQVTQMGQEVILRCVPISNHLYFYWYRQILGQKVEFLVSFYNNEISEKSEIFDDQFSVERPDGSNFTLKIRSTKLEDSAMYFCASSEGQGYYGYTFGSGTRLTVV.

A single count supports this clone. Distinct nucleotide sequences in the sample also encode this CDR3. CDR3: CASSQDSGYGYTF. The CDR3 nucleotides read TGTGCCAGCAGCCAAGATTCAGGGTATGGCTACACCTTC. This rearrangement joins TRBV3-1 (or the pseudogene TRBV3-2) to TRBJ1-2; D might be TRBD1 (5 bases). Germline V gene data show CDR1 as LGHDT and CDR2 as YNNKEL (reference sequence). V lost 0 bases and J 5 bases, leaving 7 bases between the germline ends. The CDR3 contains 13 residues.

The chain recombines TRBV10-2 with TRBJ1-1; TRBD1 is a possible D gene (5 bases). The ends were cut back, 4 bases at V and 4 bases at J, with 13 bases in the middle. Germline V lookup: CDR1 WSHSY, CDR2 SAAADI. The CDR3 spans 14 residues. The CDR3 DNA sequence: TGCGCCAGCAGTGCCCAGGGTTGGGGCACTGAAGCTTTCTTT. This codes for CASSAQGWGTEAFF.

V and J are TRBV7-9 and TRBJ1-4; D is perhaps TRBD1 (5 bases). CDR3 length: 11 residues. Per the germline V gene, CDR1 is SEHNR and CDR2 is FQNEAQ (reference sequence). V lost 6 bases and J 12 bases, leaving 11 bases between the germline ends. This chain's CDR3 is CASRAGTELFF. In DNA form, the CDR3 reads TGTGCCAGCAGGGCAGGGACGGAACTGTTTTTT.

The chain couples TRBV7-3 to TRBJ2-3; 7 bases are shared with TRBD2. This CDR3 spans 16 amino acids. CDR1 SGHTA and CDR2 FQGTGA come from the germline V gene. The J segment lost 7 bases and the V segment lost 5 bases, leaving 15 bases of the junction unmatched. This chain's CDR3 is CASSAYTGLGPNTQYF. The DNA of the CDR3 is TGTGCCAGCAGCGCCTATACAGGACTAGGCCCCAATACGCAGTATTTT.

The chain uses TRBV7-2 and TRBJ1-3, with no clear D. The V gene lost 1 base and the J gene lost 0 bases, with 7 bases spanning the gap. CDR3 length: 15 residues. Per germline, CDR1 SGHTA and CDR2 FQGNSA. This CDR3 is CASSLGLDSGNTIYF. As DNA, the CDR3 is TGTGCCAGCAGCTTAGGACTGGACTCTGGAAACACCATATATTTT.

J is TRBJ1-6 and V is TRBV7-8, with no clear D. Per the germline V gene, CDR1 is SGHVS and CDR2 is FQNEAQ. The CDR3 consists of 14 residues. V was cut by 0 bases and J by 10 bases, with 10 bases left in between. The CDR3 DNA reads TGTGCCAGCAGCTTAGCGGTGGGTCGCTCACCCCTCCACTTT. Translation: CASSLAVGRSPLHF.

The genes are TRBV24-1 and TRBJ1-5, with unresolved D. The CDR3 length is 14 residues. Trimming removed 5 bases from V and 3 bases from J, with 10 bases in between. Germline CDR1 and CDR2: KGHDR and SFDVKD. As DNA, the CDR3 is TGTGCCACCAGTGGCTCCGGTTACAATCAGCCCCAGCATTTT. It translates to CATSGSGYNQPQHF.

V gene TRBV5-4 combines with J gene TRBJ2-1; 7 bases match TRBD1. The CDR3 is 17 residues long. Germline V gene sequence: CDR1 SGHNT, CDR2 YYREEE (reference sequence). The V segment lost 0 bases and the J segment 3 bases; nucleotides outside the gene matches: 9. The CDR3 DNA is TGTGCCAGCAGCTTGGACCTTGGACAGGAGTTCTACAATGAGCAGTTCTTC. Its translation: CASSLDLGQEFYNEQFF.

The J gene is TRBJ1-1, the V gene TRBV5-4; D is perhaps TRBD1 (5 bases). CDR1 and CDR2 (germline): SGHNT, YYREEE (reference sequence). The CDR3 runs 12 residues. Deletions cut 4 bases from V and 5 bases from J, with 9 bases between. The DNA for the CDR3 is TGTGCCAGCAGCCACCGGGGGACTGAAGCTTTCTTT. Its protein product is CASSHRGTEAFF.

The chain is built from TRBV1 and TRBJ1-4; the table's D call TRBD1 went unverified against the DNA. TRBV1 is listed as a pseudogene. The CDR3 loop spans 15 amino acids. The CDR3 reads CTSSQDLAGREKLFF. CDR3 in DNA: TGCACCAGCAGCCAAGATCTGGCAGGGCGGGAAAAACTGTTTTTT.

The rearrangement links TRBV19 to TRBJ1-2, with D unclear. The CDR3 runs 15 residues. CDR1 is LNHDA and CDR2 is SQIVND in the germline V gene (reference sequence). With 0 bases removed from V and 6 bases from J, the gap between germline ends came to 14 bases. The CDR3 loop reads CASSIDLWLSHGYTF. As DNA, the CDR3 is TGTGCCAGTAGTATAGATCTGTGGCTATCTCATGGCTACACCTTC.

The chain combines TRBV13 with TRBJ2-3, with 13 bases matching TRBD2. There are 17 residues in the CDR3. J was trimmed by 3 bases and V by 3 bases; bases with no gene match: 6. Germline V gene lookup returns CDR1 PRHDT and CDR2 FYEKMQ (reference sequence). CDR3: CASSFTGTSGVTDTQYF. The CDR3 coding sequence is TGTGCCAGCAGCTTCACAGGGACTAGCGGGGTTACAGATACGCAGTATTTT. Looking up the rest from reference TRBV13 and TRBJ2-3 gives the full variable domain: AAGVIQSPRHLIKEKRETATLKCYPIPRHDTVYWYQQGPGQDPQFLISFYEKMQSDKGSIPDRFSAQQFSDYHSELNMSSLELGDSALYFCASSFTGTSGVTDTQYFGPGTRLTVL.

This rearrangement joins TRBV7-2 to TRBJ1-3; no firm D call. This CDR3 region has 15 residues. V was clipped by 5 bases and J by 0 bases, with 11 bases between them. Germline V gene sequence: CDR1 SGHTA, CDR2 FQGNSA. DNA for the CDR3: TGTGCCAGCAGCGGTACTTTTGGCTCTGGAAACACCATATATTTT. Translating gives CASSGTFGSGNTIYF.

A single count supports this clone. The CDR3 spells CASSPGQNTGELFF. The CDR3 coding sequence is TGTGCCAGCAGCCCGGGTCAGAACACCGGGGAGCTGTTTTTT. The chain joins TRBV2 to TRBJ2-2; D unclear. The CDR3 spans 14 residues. Trimming cost V 6 bases and J 1 base, with 9 bases left between them. Germline V gives CDR1 SNHLY, CDR2 FYNNEI.

The V and J genes are TRBV18 and TRBJ1-6, with D possibly matching TRBD1 (5 bases). The ends were cut back, 2 bases at V and 8 bases at J, with 7 bases in the middle. The CDR3 covers 13 residues. CDR1 is KGHSH and CDR2 is LQKENI in the germline V gene. The CDR3 region is CASSPGGDSPLHF. CDR3 DNA: TGTGCCAGCTCACCAGGGGGGGATTCACCCCTCCACTTT.

The sample holds one count of this clone. The chain couples TRBV19 to TRBJ2-3; either TRBD1 or TRBD2 may fit D (5 bases each). V lost 3 bases and J 6 bases, leaving 10 bases between the germline ends. Per the germline V gene, CDR1 is LNHDA and CDR2 is SQIVND (reference sequence). The CDR3 consists of 13 residues. The CDR3 region has the DNA TGTGCCAGTAGTATCTTGGGACCTGATACGCAGTATTTT. Translation gives CASSILGPDTQYF.

The CDR3 DNA reads as TGTGCCAGCAGCTTAGTGCGGGGCCGCAGCATTCGGTACAATGAGCAGTTCTTC. Amino acids: CASSLVRGRSIRYNEQFF. The gene calls are TRBV7-6 and TRBJ2-1; possible D gene TRBD2, 6 bases. The length of the CDR3 is 18 residues. V was clipped by 1 base and J by 4 bases, with 20 bases between them. CDR1 is SGHVS, CDR2 FNYEAQ, per germline. Together with reference TRBV7-6 and TRBJ2-1, the CDR3 gives the full variable domain: GAGVSQSPRYKVTKRGQDVALRCDPISGHVSLYWYRQALGQGPEFLTYFNYEAQQDKSGLPNDRFSAERPEGSISTLTIQRTEQRDSAMYRCASSLVRGRSIRYNEQFFGPGTRLTVL.

The chain links TRBV5-4 to TRBJ2-7, with 15 bases matching TRBD2. This CDR3 comprises 15 residues. V lost 4 bases, J lost 3 bases, and 2 bases stayed unmatched. CDR1 and CDR2 (germline): SGHNT, YYREEE (reference sequence). For the CDR3, the DNA is TGTGCCAGCAGCCCGGGACTAGCGGGGGGCTACGAGCAGTACTTC. Protein sequence: CASSPGLAGGYEQYF. The whole variable domain, filled in from reference TRBV5-4 and TRBJ2-7, reads ETGVTQSPTHLIKTRGQQVTLRCSSQSGHNTVSWYQQALGQGPQFIFQYYREEENGRGNFPPRFSGLQFPNYSSELNVNALELDDSALYLCASSPGLAGGYEQYFGPGTRLTVT.

This chain's CDR3 is CASSSHHRGSGYEQYF. The CDR3 nucleotides are TGTGCCAGCAGCTCCCATCACAGAGGCTCAGGGTACGAGCAGTACTTC. The chain couples TRBV7-6 to TRBJ2-7; TRBD1 might be the D (5 bases). Trimming cost V 4 bases and J 4 bases, with 20 bases left between them. The CDR3 totals 16 residues. The germline V gene encodes CDR1 SGHVS and CDR2 FNYEAQ.

The rearrangement links TRBV3-1 (or the pseudogene TRBV3-2) to TRBJ1-5; D remains unclear. In germline, CDR1 is LGHDT, CDR2 YNNKEL (reference sequence). V lost 1 base and J lost 0, with 16 bases in between. The CDR3 has 18 residues. For the CDR3, the DNA is TGTGCCAGCAGCCAAGGTTGGACGGGAGGGAATAGCAATCAGCCCCAGCATTTT. This encodes CASSQGWTGGNSNQPQHF.

The V and J genes are TRBV5-6 and TRBJ1-1, with 11 nucleotides matching TRBD1. The J segment lost 3 bases and the V segment lost 8 bases, leaving 9 bases of the junction unmatched. This CDR3 comprises 15 residues. Per the germline V gene, CDR1 is SGHDT and CDR2 is YYEEEE. The DNA of the CDR3 is TGTGCCAGTGGCGGACAGGGGGCGAGGGACACTGAAGCTTTCTTT. Translating gives CASGGQGARDTEAFF. Drawing the rest from reference TRBV5-6 and TRBJ1-1, the complete variable domain is DAGVTQSPTHLIKTRGQQVTLRCSPKSGHDTVSWYQQALGQGPQFIFQYYEEEERQRGNFPDRFSGHQFPNYSSELNVNALLLGDSALYLCASGGQGARDTEAFFGQGTRLTVV.